This entry describes one T cell receptor (beta chain). Its target is unknown. Germline CDR1 is KGHSH and CDR2 is LQKENI. This CDR3 is 17 amino acids long. V gave up 0 bases and J gave up 5 bases; unmatched junction bases: 9. The data were taken from a study of T cell repertoires and HLA-DP antigens. Untouched CD4+ T cells were bead-isolated from PBMC at around 98% purity. Primers targeted 54 TRBV and 13 TRBJ segments. Repertoires were generated with immunoSEQ multiplex PCR, while TCRdb's copy carries only in-frame clones and drops some. The sample has around 100,000 clones, around 92% seen once. The chain uses TRBV18 and TRBJ2-1; 8 nucleotides agree with TRBD1. This clonotype was sampled from a woman under 30 in good health and CMV-seronegative. The source material was CD4+ T cells from PBMCs. The CDR3 DNA sequence: TGTGCCAGCTCACCACCTAGACAGGGGAACTTAGACAATGAGCAGTTCTTC. Translation: CASSPPRQGNLDNEQFF.